Listed here is a single T cell receptor (beta chain). Its antigen is unknown. Sequenced by immunoSEQ multiplex PCR; TCRdb stores in-frame clones only, minus some. This sample yields 90,000 to 110,000 clones, of which 88% are seen a single time; around 8.4% belongs to the top ten. Germline CDR1 reads MDHEN; CDR2 reads SYDVKM. V lost 1 base to trimming and J lost 5 bases; unmatched junction nucleotides: 6. The CDR3 is 15 amino acids. These data originate in a study of T cell responses to AZD1222 COVID-19 vaccine. Points from the study as a whole: Baseline seropositives among AZD1222 recipients totaled only 5 to 7. Donor demographics were predominantly white British with a female majority; clonal diversity may be underestimated. Across spike, vaccine-associated CD4 TCRs were found, dominant at 160-218 and 743-854. Once two AZD1222 doses were given, Spike-specific TCR breadth and depth went up.

The sequence was collected from an adult in good health. The sequencing here drew on peripheral blood, taken on day 0 of AZD1222 vaccination. V is TRBV28 and J is TRBJ2-7; 9 positions agree with TRBD1. The CDR3 is CASSLLWTGDHEQYF. The CDR3, as DNA: TGTGCCAGCAGTTTATTATGGACAGGGGACCACGAGCAGTACTTC.